Detailed here is one TCR beta chain. These data originate in a study of T cell changes during pregnancy in multiple sclerosis. V shed 3 bases and J shed 4 bases, with 16 bases lying between them. From germline, CDR1 is SGDLS and CDR2 YYNGEE. This CDR3 has 15 amino acids. Libraries were prepared by immunoSEQ multiplex PCR; TCRdb keeps only in-frame clonotypes and omits some of them. The table has 79,000 or so clones, around 93% seen once. This sequence was found in a female donor in good health, enrolled as a control in a pregnancy study. This chain connects TRBV9 to TRBJ1-2; maybe TRBD1 (6 bases). This sample comprised peripheral blood, obtained in the first trimester of pregnancy. The DNA of the CDR3 is TGTGCCAGCAGCGGTCCCCCCGGGGGGCCCTATGGCTACACCTTC. Its protein product is CASSGPPGGPYGYTF.